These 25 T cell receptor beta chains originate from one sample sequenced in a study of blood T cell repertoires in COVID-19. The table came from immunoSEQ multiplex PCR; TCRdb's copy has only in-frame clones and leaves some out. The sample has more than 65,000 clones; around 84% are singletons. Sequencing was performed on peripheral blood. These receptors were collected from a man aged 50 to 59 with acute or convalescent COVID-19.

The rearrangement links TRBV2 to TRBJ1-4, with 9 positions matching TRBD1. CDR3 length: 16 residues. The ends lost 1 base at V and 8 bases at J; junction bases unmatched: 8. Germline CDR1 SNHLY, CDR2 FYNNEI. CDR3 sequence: CASSEDRQGGGEKLFF. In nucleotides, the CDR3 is TGTGCCAGCAGTGAAGATAGACAGGGGGGAGGAGAAAAACTGTTTTTT.

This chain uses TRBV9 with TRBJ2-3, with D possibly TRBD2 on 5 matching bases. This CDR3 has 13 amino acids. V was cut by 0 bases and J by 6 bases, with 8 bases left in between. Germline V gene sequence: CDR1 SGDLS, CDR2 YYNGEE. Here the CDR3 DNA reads TGTGCCAGCAGCGTAGGAATAGCGGATACGCAGTATTTT. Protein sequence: CASSVGIADTQYF.

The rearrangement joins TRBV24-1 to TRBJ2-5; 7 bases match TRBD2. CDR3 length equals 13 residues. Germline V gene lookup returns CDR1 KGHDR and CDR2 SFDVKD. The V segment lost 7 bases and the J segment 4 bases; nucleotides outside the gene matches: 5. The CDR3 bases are TGTGCCACCAGGGGGGAGGGCCGAGAGACCCAGTACTTC. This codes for CATRGEGRETQYF.

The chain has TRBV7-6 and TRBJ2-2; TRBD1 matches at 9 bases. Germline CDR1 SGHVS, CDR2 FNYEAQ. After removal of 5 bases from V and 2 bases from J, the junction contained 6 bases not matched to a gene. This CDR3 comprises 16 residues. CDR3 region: CASSGGTGSNTGELFF. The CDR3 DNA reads TGTGCCAGCAGCGGCGGGACAGGGAGTAACACCGGGGAGCTGTTTTTT.

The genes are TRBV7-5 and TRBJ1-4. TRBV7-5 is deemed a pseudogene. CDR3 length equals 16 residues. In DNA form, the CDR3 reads TGTGCCAGAAGCTTAGCGCTAGGGCAGGGAGGCGAAAAACTGTTTTTT. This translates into CARSLALGQGGEKLFF.

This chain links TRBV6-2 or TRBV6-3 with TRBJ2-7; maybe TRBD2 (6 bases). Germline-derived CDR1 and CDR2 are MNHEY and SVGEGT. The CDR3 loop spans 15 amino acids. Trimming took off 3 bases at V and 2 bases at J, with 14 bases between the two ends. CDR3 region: CASSYTASVTYEQYF. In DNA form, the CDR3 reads TGTGCCAGCAGTTATACGGCTAGCGTTACCTACGAGCAGTACTTC.

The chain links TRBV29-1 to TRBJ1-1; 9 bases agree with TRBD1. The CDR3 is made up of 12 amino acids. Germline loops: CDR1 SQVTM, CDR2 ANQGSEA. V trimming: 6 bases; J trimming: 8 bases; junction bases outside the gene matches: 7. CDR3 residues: CSVRDREHEAFF. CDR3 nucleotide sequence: TGCAGCGTCCGGGACAGGGAACACGAAGCTTTCTTT.

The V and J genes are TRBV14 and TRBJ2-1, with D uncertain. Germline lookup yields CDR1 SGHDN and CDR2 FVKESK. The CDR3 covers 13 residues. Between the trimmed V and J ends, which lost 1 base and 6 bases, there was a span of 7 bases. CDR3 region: CASSQVGSNEQFF. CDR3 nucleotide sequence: TGTGCCAGCAGCCAAGTTGGCTCCAATGAGCAGTTCTTC.

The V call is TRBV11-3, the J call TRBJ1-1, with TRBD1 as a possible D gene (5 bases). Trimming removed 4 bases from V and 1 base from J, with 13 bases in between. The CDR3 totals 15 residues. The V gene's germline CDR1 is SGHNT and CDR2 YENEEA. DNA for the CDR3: TGTGCCAGCAGCTCCACCCGCAGGGCGAACACTGAAGCTTTCTTT. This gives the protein CASSSTRRANTEAFF.

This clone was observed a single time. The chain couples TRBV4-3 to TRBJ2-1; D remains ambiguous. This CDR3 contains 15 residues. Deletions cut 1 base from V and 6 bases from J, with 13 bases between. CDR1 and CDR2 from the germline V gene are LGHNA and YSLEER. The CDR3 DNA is TGCGCCAGCAGCCAAGGCCCGCGGCAACTCAATGAGCAGTTCTTC. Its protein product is CASSQGPRQLNEQFF.

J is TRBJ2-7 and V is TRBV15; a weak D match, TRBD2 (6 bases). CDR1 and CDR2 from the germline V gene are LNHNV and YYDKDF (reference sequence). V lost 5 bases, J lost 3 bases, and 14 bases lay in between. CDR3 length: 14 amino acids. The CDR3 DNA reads TGTGCCACCAGCGGCGGGACCGGGATCTACGAGCAGTACTTC. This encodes CATSGGTGIYEQYF.

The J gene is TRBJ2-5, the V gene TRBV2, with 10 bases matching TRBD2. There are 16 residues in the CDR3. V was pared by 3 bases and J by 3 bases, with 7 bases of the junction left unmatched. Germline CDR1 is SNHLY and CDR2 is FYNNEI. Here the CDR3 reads CASSDTVGLAKETQYF. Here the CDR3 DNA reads TGTGCCAGCAGTGATACAGTGGGACTAGCGAAAGAGACCCAGTACTTC.

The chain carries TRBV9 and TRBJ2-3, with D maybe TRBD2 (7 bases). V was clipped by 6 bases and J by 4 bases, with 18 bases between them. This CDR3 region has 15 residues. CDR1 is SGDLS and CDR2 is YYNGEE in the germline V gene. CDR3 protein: CASTCPGGLADTQYF. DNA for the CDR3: TGTGCCAGCACGTGTCCCGGGGGGCTCGCAGATACGCAGTATTTT.

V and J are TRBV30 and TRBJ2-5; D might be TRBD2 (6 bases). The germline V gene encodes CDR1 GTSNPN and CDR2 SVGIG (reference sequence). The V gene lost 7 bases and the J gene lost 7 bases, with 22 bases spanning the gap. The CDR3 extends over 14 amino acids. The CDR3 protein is CALVFGGSASTQYF. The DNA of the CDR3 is TGTGCCTTGGTGTTTGGGGGGTCTGCGTCGACCCAGTACTTC.

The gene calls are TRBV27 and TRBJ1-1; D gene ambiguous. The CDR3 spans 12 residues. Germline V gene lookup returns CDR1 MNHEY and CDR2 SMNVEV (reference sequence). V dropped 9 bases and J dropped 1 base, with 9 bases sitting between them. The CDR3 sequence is CASSGRNTEAFF. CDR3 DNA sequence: TGTGCCAGTAGCGGGAGGAACACTGAAGCTTTCTTT.

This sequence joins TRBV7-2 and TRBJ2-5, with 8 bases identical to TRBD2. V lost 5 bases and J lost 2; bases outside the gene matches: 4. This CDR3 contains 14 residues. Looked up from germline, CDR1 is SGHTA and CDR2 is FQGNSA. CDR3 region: CASSPGGAQETQYF. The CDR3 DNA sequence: TGTGCCAGCAGCCCCGGGGGGGCACAAGAGACCCAGTACTTC. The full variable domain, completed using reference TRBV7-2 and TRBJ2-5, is GAGVSQSPSNKVTEKGKDVELRCDPISGHTALYWYRQSLGQGLEFLIYFQGNSAPDKSGLPSDRFSAERTGGSVSTLTIQRTQQEDSAVYLCASSPGGAQETQYFGPGTRLLVL.

CDR3 coding DNA: TGTGCCAGCAGTTACCCGAGGACTAGCGGGGGCCTAAACACCGGGGAGCTGTTTTTT. Amino acids: CASSYPRTSGGLNTGELFF. V usage is TRBV6-2 or TRBV6-3 and J usage is TRBJ2-2; 13 nucleotides line up with TRBD2. This CDR3 has 19 residues. Germline V gene lookup returns CDR1 MNHEY and CDR2 SVGEGT. V lost 2 bases to trimming and J lost 2 bases; unmatched junction nucleotides: 8.

This CDR3 is CASRQGLATPYNEQFF. The DNA for the CDR3 is TGTGCCAGCAGACAGGGCCTGGCAACCCCCTACAATGAGCAGTTCTTC. This sequence joins TRBV7-8 and TRBJ2-1, with D possibly TRBD1 on 6 matching bases. Germline V CDR1 and CDR2: SGHVS, FQNEAQ. The CDR3 is 16 residues long. Trimming shortened V by 6 bases and J by 2 bases, and 17 bases separated the two germline ends.

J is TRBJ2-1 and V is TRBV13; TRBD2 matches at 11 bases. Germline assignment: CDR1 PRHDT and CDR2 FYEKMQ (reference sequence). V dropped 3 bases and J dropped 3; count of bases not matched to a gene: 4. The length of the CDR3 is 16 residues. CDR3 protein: CASSFGGTSGYNEQFF. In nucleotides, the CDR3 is TGTGCCAGCAGCTTCGGTGGGACTAGCGGCTACAATGAGCAGTTCTTC.

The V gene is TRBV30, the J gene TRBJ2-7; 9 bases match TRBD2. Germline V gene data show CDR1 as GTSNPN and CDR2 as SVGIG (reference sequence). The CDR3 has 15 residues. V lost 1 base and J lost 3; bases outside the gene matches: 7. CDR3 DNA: TGTGCCTGGAGTGCACCGACTAGCGGAAACTACGAGCAGTACTTC. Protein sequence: CAWSAPTSGNYEQYF.

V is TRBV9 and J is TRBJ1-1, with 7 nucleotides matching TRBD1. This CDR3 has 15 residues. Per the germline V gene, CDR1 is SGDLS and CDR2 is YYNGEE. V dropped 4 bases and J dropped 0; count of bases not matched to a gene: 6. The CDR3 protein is CASSPQGNLNTEAFF. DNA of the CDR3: TGTGCCAGCAGCCCACAGGGGAACCTGAACACTGAAGCTTTCTTT.

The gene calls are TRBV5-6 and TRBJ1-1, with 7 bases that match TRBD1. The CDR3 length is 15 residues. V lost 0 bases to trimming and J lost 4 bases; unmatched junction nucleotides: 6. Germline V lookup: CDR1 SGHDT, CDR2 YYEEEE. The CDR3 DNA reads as TGTGCCAGCAGCTTGGACTACAGGGGTTCCACTGAAGCTTTCTTT. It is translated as CASSLDYRGSTEAFF.

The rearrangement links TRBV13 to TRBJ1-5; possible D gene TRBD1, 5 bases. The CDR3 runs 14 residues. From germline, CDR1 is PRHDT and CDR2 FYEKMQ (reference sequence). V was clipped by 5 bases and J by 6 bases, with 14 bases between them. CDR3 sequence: CASSPPGVGQPQHF. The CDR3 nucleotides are TGTGCCAGCAGCCCGCCGGGGGTCGGTCAGCCCCAGCATTTT.

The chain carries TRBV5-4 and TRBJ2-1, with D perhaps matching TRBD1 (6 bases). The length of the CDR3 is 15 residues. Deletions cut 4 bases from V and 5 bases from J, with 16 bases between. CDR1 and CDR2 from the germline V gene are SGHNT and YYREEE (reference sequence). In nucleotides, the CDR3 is TGTGCCAGCAGCCCCGGACAGCGAGGGGACAATGAGCAGTTCTTC. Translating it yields CASSPGQRGDNEQFF. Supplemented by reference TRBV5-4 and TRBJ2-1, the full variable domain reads ETGVTQSPTHLIKTRGQQVTLRCSSQSGHNTVSWYQQALGQGPQFIFQYYREEENGRGNFPPRFSGLQFPNYSSELNVNALELDDSALYLCASSPGQRGDNEQFFGPGTRLTVL.

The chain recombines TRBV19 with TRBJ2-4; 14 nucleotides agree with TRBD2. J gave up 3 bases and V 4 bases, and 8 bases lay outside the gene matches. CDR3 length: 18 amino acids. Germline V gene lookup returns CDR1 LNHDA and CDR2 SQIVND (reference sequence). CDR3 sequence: CASSTRLAGGPGKNIQYF. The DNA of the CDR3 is TGTGCCAGTAGTACCCGACTAGCGGGAGGGCCGGGCAAAAACATTCAGTACTTC.